This T cell receptor (beta chain) was sequenced during a study of control samples from healthy donors and cancer patients. Profiled with immunoSEQ multiplex PCR; TCRdb holds only in-frame clones, not every one. The sample has 80,000 to 100,000 clones; over 85% are singletons. The clonotype was recovered from a human donor in good health. The donor label of this sample is uncertain. Material for sequencing was blood.

The CDR3: CASNLGPTSYEQYF. The CDR3, as DNA: TGTGCCAGCAATCTAGGACCGACTTCCTACGAGCAGTACTTC. V usage is TRBV6-1 and J usage is TRBJ2-7; D is ambiguous. Trimming shortened V by 7 bases and J by 1 base, and 14 bases separated the two germline ends. The germline CDR1 and CDR2 sequences are MNHNS and SASEGT. The CDR3 extends over 14 amino acids.